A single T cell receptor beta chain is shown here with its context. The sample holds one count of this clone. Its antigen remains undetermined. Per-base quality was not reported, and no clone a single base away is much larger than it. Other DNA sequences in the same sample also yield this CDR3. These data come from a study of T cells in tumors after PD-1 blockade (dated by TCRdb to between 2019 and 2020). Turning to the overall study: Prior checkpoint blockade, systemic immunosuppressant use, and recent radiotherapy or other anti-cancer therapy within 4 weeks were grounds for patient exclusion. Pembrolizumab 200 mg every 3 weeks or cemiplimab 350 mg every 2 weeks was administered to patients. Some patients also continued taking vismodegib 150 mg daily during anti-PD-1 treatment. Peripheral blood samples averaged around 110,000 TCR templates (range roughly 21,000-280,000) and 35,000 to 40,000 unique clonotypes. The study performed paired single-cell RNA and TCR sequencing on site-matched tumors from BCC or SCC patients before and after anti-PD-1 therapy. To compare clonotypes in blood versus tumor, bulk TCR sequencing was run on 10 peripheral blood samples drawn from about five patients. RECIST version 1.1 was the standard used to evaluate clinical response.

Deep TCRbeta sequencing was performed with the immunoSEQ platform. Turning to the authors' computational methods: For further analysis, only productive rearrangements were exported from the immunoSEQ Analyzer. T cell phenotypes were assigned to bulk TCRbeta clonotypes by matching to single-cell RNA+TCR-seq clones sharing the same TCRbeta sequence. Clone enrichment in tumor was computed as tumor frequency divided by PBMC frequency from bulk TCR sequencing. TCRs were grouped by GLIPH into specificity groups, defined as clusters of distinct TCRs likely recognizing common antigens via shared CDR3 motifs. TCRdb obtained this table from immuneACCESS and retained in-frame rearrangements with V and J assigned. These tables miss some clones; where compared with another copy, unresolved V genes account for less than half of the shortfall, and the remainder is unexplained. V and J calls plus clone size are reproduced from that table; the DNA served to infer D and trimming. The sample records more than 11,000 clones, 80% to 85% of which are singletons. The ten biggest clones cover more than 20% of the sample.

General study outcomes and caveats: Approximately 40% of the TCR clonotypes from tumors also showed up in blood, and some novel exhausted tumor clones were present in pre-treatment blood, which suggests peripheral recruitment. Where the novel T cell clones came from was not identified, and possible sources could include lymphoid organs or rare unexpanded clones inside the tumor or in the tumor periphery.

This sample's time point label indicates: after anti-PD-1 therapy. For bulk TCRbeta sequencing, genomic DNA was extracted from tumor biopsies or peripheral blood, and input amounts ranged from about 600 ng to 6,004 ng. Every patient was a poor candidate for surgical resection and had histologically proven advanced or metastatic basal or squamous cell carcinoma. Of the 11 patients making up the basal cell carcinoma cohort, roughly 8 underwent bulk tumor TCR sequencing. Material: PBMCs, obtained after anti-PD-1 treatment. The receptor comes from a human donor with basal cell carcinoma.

CDR3 loop: CAWSVGRGDSPLHF. The DNA sequence follows: TGTGCCTGGAGTGTAGGGCGGGGGGATTCACCCCTCCACTTT. The chain links TRBV30 with TRBJ1-6, and perhaps TRBD1 as D gene, on 5 matching bases. CDR1 GTSNPN and CDR2 SVGIG were looked up in the germline V gene (reference sequence). V loses 0 bases of germline sequence and J loses 8 bases, and the interval between the two ends is 11 bases. Including the terminal cysteine and phenylalanine, the CDR3 comprises 14 residues. Only the CDR3 DNA is retained, 42 bases long and in frame from the first base.